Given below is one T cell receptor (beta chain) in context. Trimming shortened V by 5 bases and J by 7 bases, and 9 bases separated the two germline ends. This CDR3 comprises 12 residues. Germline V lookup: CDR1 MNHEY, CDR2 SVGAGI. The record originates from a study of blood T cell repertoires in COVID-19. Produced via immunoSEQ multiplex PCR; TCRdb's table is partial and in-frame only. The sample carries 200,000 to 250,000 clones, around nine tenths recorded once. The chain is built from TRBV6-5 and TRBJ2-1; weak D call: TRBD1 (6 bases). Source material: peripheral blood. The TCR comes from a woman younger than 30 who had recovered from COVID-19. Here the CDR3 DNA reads TGTGCCAGCAGTAGTACAGGGAATGAGCAGTTCTTC. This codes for CASSSTGNEQFF.